This TCR beta chain originates from a study of blood T cells in healthy people across ages. This CDR3 comprises 12 residues. Germline CDR1 and CDR2: DFQATT and SNEGSKA (reference sequence). Trimming removed 4 bases at V and 5 bases at J, with 11 bases between. It was with a sample-barcoded 5' primer and a J-beta primer mix that a second PCR of roughly 7 to 12 cycles was run. TCRdb analysed the 5' RACE reads with MiXCR anew, one entry per CDR3 protein. Among about 640,000 distinct CDR3 sequences listed, 58% were seen once. Study results and caveats: Measured against age, TCR beta diversity per million T cells decreased in a roughly linear manner. Diversity of TCR beta correlated strongly with naive T cell percentage. Researchers judged that diversity estimates from one million T cells fell short of true values.

Isolation per sample recovered at least 7 million PBMCs. To note about this clonotype: Its specificity is unknown.

J is TRBJ2-5 and V is TRBV20-1; D call uncertain. The clonotype comes from a man aged 60-69 years in good health. The sample consisted of blood. In DNA form, the CDR3 reads TGCAGTGCTACTAGTGCCTCGGAGACCCAGTACTTC. Its translation: CSATSASETQYF.